Shown below are 18 T cell receptor beta chains from a single sample sequenced in a study of blood T cell repertoires in COVID-19. Profiling relied on immunoSEQ multiplex PCR, and the TCRdb table lists in-frame clones only, not all of them. This table holds approximately 260,000 clones, around 92% found once. The material sequenced was PBMCs or T cells enriched from blood (not recorded which). Receptor source: a woman aged 60-70 years who had recovered from COVID-19.

J is TRBJ2-1 and V is TRBV28, with D maybe TRBD2 (7 bases). V lost 7 bases, J lost 8 bases, and 24 bases lay in between. Looked up from germline, CDR1 is MDHEN and CDR2 is SYDVKM. This CDR3 has 16 residues. The CDR3 reads CASISGGGRAWDEQFF. In DNA form, the CDR3 reads TGTGCCAGCATCTCCGGAGGGGGGAGGGCTTGGGATGAGCAGTTCTTC.

A few counts support this clone. The genes are TRBV1 and TRBJ1-5. TRBV1 is designated a pseudogene. CDR3 length: 19 residues. The CDR3 DNA reads as TGCACCAGCAGCCCTATCGGGGCGGGATTCTTATATAGCAATCAGCCCCAGCATTTT. Its protein is CTSSPIGAGFLYSNQPQHF.

The chain is built from TRBV4-1 and TRBJ2-1; TRBD2 aligns across 10 bases. Trimming took 2 bases from V and 4 from J; bases not matched to a gene: 8. Germline CDR1 reads MGHRA; CDR2 reads YSYEKL. The CDR3 spans 17 residues. DNA for the CDR3: TGCGCCAGCAGCCAACGCCATAGCGGGGGGAAATACAATGAGCAGTTCTTC. Its protein product is CASSQRHSGGKYNEQFF.

The chain combines TRBV11-3 with TRBJ1-2, with D possibly being TRBD1 (5 bases). The V end was cut by 5 bases, the J end by 5 bases, with 12 bases between. Per germline, CDR1 SGHNT and CDR2 YENEEA. CDR3 size: 13 residues. CDR3: CASSRQGGYGYTF. The CDR3 region has the DNA TGTGCCAGCAGCCGCCAGGGAGGGTATGGCTACACCTTC.

V usage is TRBV28 and J usage is TRBJ2-4, with D maybe TRBD2 (6 bases). Trimming removed 3 bases at V and 9 bases at J, with 12 bases between. Germline CDR1 reads MDHEN; CDR2 reads SYDVKM. This CDR3 comprises 13 residues. CDR3 nucleotide sequence: TGTGCCAGCAGTTTTCCCCCGGGGGTCATTCAGTACTTC. Its translation is CASSFPPGVIQYF. Variable domain in full (rest from reference TRBV28 and TRBJ2-4): DVKVTQSSRYLVKRTGEKVFLECVQDMDHENMFWYRQDPGLGLRLIYFSYDVKMKEKGDIPEGYSVSREKKERFSLILESASTNQTSMYLCASSFPPGVIQYFGAGTRLSVL.

This chain joins TRBV29-1 and TRBJ1-1; D ambiguous. Trimming stripped 5 bases from V and 0 bases from J, with 4 bases between. The CDR3 sequence is 11 residues long. CDR1 and CDR2 from the germline V gene are SQVTM and ANQGSEA. The CDR3 reads CSVIMNTEAFF. CDR3 DNA: TGCAGCGTTATAATGAACACTGAAGCTTTCTTT.

The rearrangement uses TRBV6-2 or TRBV6-3 and TRBJ2-7; TRBD2 might be the D (6 bases). From germline, CDR1 is MNHEY and CDR2 SVGEGT. Between the trimmed V and J ends, which lost 0 bases and 2 bases, there was a span of 17 bases. The CDR3 runs 17 residues. CDR3 amino acids: CASSYSYGGSVTYEQYF. CDR3 nucleotide sequence: TGTGCCAGCAGTTACTCGTATGGGGGGTCCGTCACCTACGAGCAGTACTTC.

As to this clone: Other DNA sequences in this specimen translate into the identical CDR3. The V call is TRBV19, the J call TRBJ1-4, with 7 bases aligning to TRBD1. Germline assignment: CDR1 LNHDA and CDR2 SQIVND (reference sequence). The length of the CDR3 is 14 residues. V lost 6 bases and J lost 3; bases outside the gene matches: 4. The CDR3 nucleotides read TGTGCCAGTAGCAGGACAGGTTCTAATGAAAAACTGTTTTTT. As protein: CASSRTGSNEKLFF. The full variable domain, in which reference TRBV19 and TRBJ1-4 provide the parts outside the CDR3, is DGGITQSPKYLFRKEGQNVTLSCEQNLNHDAMYWYRQDPGQGLRLIYYSQIVNDFQKGDIAEGYSVSREKKESFPLTVTSAQKNPTAFYLCASSRTGSNEKLFFGSGTQLSVL.

The chain combines TRBV5-1 with TRBJ2-1; 10 bases are a match to TRBD2. Germline CDR1 and CDR2: SGHRS and YFSETQ. CDR3 size: 15 residues. V trimming: 0 bases; J trimming: 7 bases; junction bases outside the gene matches: 4. The CDR3 here is CASSLGSGGVNEQFF. The CDR3 DNA is TGCGCCAGCAGCTTGGGGAGCGGGGGGGTTAATGAGCAGTTCTTC. The complete variable domain, with remaining parts taken from reference TRBV5-1 and TRBJ2-1, reads KAGVTQTPRYLIKTRGQQVTLSCSPISGHRSVSWYQQTPGQGLQFLFEYFSETQRNKGNFPGRFSGRQFSNSRSEMNVSTLELGDSALYLCASSLGSGGVNEQFFGPGTRLTVL.

The V gene is TRBV6-5, the J gene TRBJ1-1; TRBD1 is a possible D gene (6 bases). The CDR3 runs to 16 residues. Trimming took 2 bases from V and 0 from J, leaving 13 bases between them. CDR1 is MNHEY, CDR2 SVGAGI, per germline. The DNA of the CDR3 is TGTGCCAGCAGTTACATCCCGGACAGCCTGAACACTGAAGCTTTCTTT. This encodes CASSYIPDSLNTEAFF.

The chain is built from TRBV7-9 and TRBJ1-1; 8 bases are shared with TRBD1. The CDR3 spans 17 residues. CDR1 SEHNR and CDR2 FQNEAQ come from the germline V gene (reference sequence). The V segment lost 3 bases and the J segment 3 bases; nucleotides outside the gene matches: 12. CDR3 in amino acids: CASSLTRGLGSDTEAFF. The CDR3 nucleotides read TGTGCCAGCAGCTTGACCAGGGGGCTAGGTTCGGACACTGAAGCTTTCTTT.

The CDR3 bases are TGTGCCAGCAGCCCGCAGGGGCCCGCAACTAATGAAAAACTGTTTTTT. Its protein product is CASSPQGPATNEKLFF. This sequence joins TRBV5-6 and TRBJ1-4; TRBD1 is a possible D gene (6 bases). Germline-derived CDR1 and CDR2 are SGHDT and YYEEEE. The CDR3 covers 16 residues. Trimming stripped 4 bases from V and 0 bases from J, with 13 bases between.

The chain carries TRBV28 and TRBJ1-6; tentative D call: TRBD1 (6 bases). The germline V gene has CDR1 MDHEN and CDR2 SYDVKM. V shed 6 bases and J shed 12 bases, with 15 bases lying between them. This CDR3 region has 13 residues. CDR3: CASSRRGPEPLHF. The CDR3 nucleotides are TGTGCCAGCAGCCGCAGGGGACCCGAACCCCTCCACTTT.

The chain links TRBV5-1 to TRBJ2-3; 8 bases match TRBD2. CDR1 SGHRS and CDR2 YFSETQ come from the germline V gene. Unmatched junction bases numbered 13, after V lost 4 bases and J lost 6 bases. The CDR3 covers 16 residues. This CDR3 reads CASSPVQRGRADTQYF. CDR3 bases: TGCGCCAGCAGCCCAGTCCAGCGGGGGAGAGCGGATACGCAGTATTTT. Complete variable domain (other parts from reference TRBV5-1 and TRBJ2-3): KAGVTQTPRYLIKTRGQQVTLSCSPISGHRSVSWYQQTPGQGLQFLFEYFSETQRNKGNFPGRFSGRQFSNSRSEMNVSTLELGDSALYLCASSPVQRGRADTQYFGPGTRLTVL.

This clone has more than one count but fewer than ten. The chain carries TRBV27 and TRBJ1-4, with 7 bases identical to TRBD1. Trimming at V came to 5 bases and at J to 5 bases, leaving 8 bases not matched to a gene. CDR3 length equals 15 residues. Germline CDR1 reads MNHEY; CDR2 reads SMNVEV (reference sequence). In nucleotides, the CDR3 is TGTGCCAGCAGTCTCGACAGGGCGAAGAATGAAAAACTGTTTTTT. This codes for CASSLDRAKNEKLFF. Supplemented by reference TRBV27 and TRBJ1-4, the full variable domain reads EAQVTQNPRYLITVTGKKLTVTCSQNMNHEYMSWYRQDPGLGLRQIYYSMNVEVTDKGDVPEGYKVSRKEKRNFPLILESPSPNQTSLYFCASSLDRAKNEKLFFGSGTQLSVL.

Details on this clone: This same CDR3 is encoded by further DNA sequences in the sample. V usage is TRBV6-5 and J usage is TRBJ1-5, with a weak D call TRBD1 (6 bases). CDR3 length: 14 residues. V gave up 6 bases and J gave up 3 bases, with 12 bases separating them. Per the germline V gene, CDR1 is MNHEY and CDR2 is SVGAGI. The CDR3 here is CASRATGFNQPQHF. CDR3 nucleotides: TGTGCCAGCAGAGCAACAGGGTTCAATCAGCCCCAGCATTTT.

The genes are TRBV27 and TRBJ1-2, with D possibly being TRBD1 (6 bases). Per the germline V gene, CDR1 is MNHEY and CDR2 is SMNVEV (reference sequence). The CDR3 has 16 amino acids. V lost 3 bases and J lost 7, with 21 bases in between. In DNA, the CDR3 is TGTGCCAGCAGTTTGACGCCCGGGACACGCATTTCTGGCTACACCTTC. Amino acids: CASSLTPGTRISGYTF.

The genes are TRBV4-1 and TRBJ2-7; possibly TRBD2 for D (6 bases). Per the germline V gene, CDR1 is MGHRA and CDR2 is YSYEKL. This CDR3 comprises 15 residues. V was shortened by 4 bases and J by 0 bases, with 13 bases between the two germline ends. In DNA, the CDR3 is TGCGCCAGCAGCCCACGGGGGAGTAGCTCCTACGAGCAGTACTTC. It translates to CASSPRGSSSYEQYF.